The 8 T cell receptor beta chains reported below all come from one sample, sequenced in a study of blood T cell repertoires in COVID-19. Profiled with immunoSEQ multiplex PCR; TCRdb holds only in-frame clones, not every one. The sample holds 290,000 or so clones; about 90% are singletons and the top ten take 2% to 3%. Sequenced sample: peripheral blood. These receptors came from a man between 18 and 29 years old with active or convalescent COVID-19.

The rearrangement links TRBV11-2 to TRBJ1-6; D is possibly TRBD1 (5 bases). The CDR3 is made up of 17 amino acids. The germline V gene encodes CDR1 SGHAT and CDR2 FQNNGV. The germline V and J ends were trimmed by 5 bases and 4 bases, with 18 bases remaining between them. CDR3 sequence reads: CASSLREGWVYNSPLHF. The CDR3 bases are TGTGCCAGCAGCCTCAGGGAGGGGTGGGTGTATAATTCACCCCTCCACTTT.

V gene TRBV2 combines with J gene TRBJ2-7; D is unclear. There are 13 residues in the CDR3. Trimming pared 6 bases from V and 3 bases from J, leaving 12 bases between. Looked up from germline, CDR1 is SNHLY and CDR2 is FYNNEI. The DNA of the CDR3 is TGTGCCAGCAGCCTGTACAACTACTACGAGCAGTACTTC. This codes for CASSLYNYYEQYF.

This clone appeared a single time. The rearrangement uses TRBV7-6 and TRBJ1-6; D is undetermined. Germline CDR1 reads SGHVS; CDR2 reads FNYEAQ. The CDR3 loop spans 17 amino acids. V gave up 2 bases and J gave up 7 bases, with 18 bases separating them. CDR3 residues: CASSLPLDTGPNSPLHF. DNA of the CDR3: TGTGCCAGCAGCTTACCACTAGACACCGGACCGAATTCACCCCTCCACTTT. Combining the CDR3 with reference TRBV7-6 and TRBJ1-6 gives the whole variable domain GAGVSQSPRYKVTKRGQDVALRCDPISGHVSLYWYRQALGQGPEFLTYFNYEAQQDKSGLPNDRFSAERPEGSISTLTIQRTEQRDSAMYRCASSLPLDTGPNSPLHFGNGTRLTVT.

The chain couples TRBV11-3 to TRBJ2-7, with TRBD1 matching 7 bases. The CDR3 has 14 amino acids. Germline V gene data show CDR1 as SGHNT and CDR2 as YENEEA. V lost 5 bases to trimming and J lost 7 bases; unmatched junction nucleotides: 11. This chain's CDR3 is CASSPGTVRREQYF. For the CDR3, the DNA is TGTGCCAGCAGCCCCGGGACAGTTAGACGGGAGCAGTACTTC.

The gene calls are TRBV4-1 and TRBJ2-1; 15 nucleotides line up with TRBD2. The CDR3 length is 18 residues. The J segment lost 7 bases and the V segment lost 6 bases, leaving 13 bases of the junction unmatched. Germline CDR1 MGHRA, CDR2 YSYEKL. Here the CDR3 reads CASSPGLAGGIFSNEQFF. For the CDR3, the DNA is TGCGCCAGCAGTCCCGGACTAGCGGGAGGGATTTTTAGTAATGAGCAGTTCTTC.

This chain joins TRBV15 and TRBJ2-3, with D possibly TRBD2 on 6 matching bases. Germline V CDR1 and CDR2: LNHNV, YYDKDF (reference sequence). The CDR3 has 16 amino acids. Trimming removed 4 bases from V and 6 bases from J, with 20 bases in between. The CDR3 DNA sequence: TGTGCCACCAGCACCGACCCCGGGACTCCCCGGGATACGCAGTATTTT. Amino acid sequence: CATSTDPGTPRDTQYF.

This rearrangement joins TRBV6-2 or TRBV6-3 to TRBJ2-7; a possible D gene is TRBD1 (5 bases). V was shortened by 6 bases and J by 5 bases, with 20 bases between the two germline ends. Germline V gene data show CDR1 as MNHEY and CDR2 as SVGEGT. The CDR3 loop spans 15 amino acids. The CDR3 reads CASSSRHFVRDEQYF. The DNA of the CDR3 is TGTGCCAGCAGCTCTCGCCACTTCGTCAGGGACGAGCAGTACTTC.

The J gene is TRBJ2-7, the V gene TRBV11-2; a weak D match, TRBD1 (6 bases). The CDR3 runs to 15 residues. The V and J ends lost 6 bases and 1 base respectively, with 16 bases between them. The germline gives CDR1 SGHAT, CDR2 FQNNGV. This CDR3 reads CASRAGTKGSYEQYF. In DNA form, the CDR3 reads TGTGCCAGCAGGGCCGGGACAAAGGGGTCCTACGAGCAGTACTTC.